The 14 T cell receptor beta chains in this list originate from one sample, sequenced in a study of OX40 agonist ivuxolimab in advanced cancers. Sequenced by immunoSEQ multiplex PCR; TCRdb stores in-frame clones only, minus some. This sample has some 100,000 clones, with approximately 90% found just once. This specimen was CD4+ or CD8+ T cells sorted from blood, taken in a trial of the OX40 agonist ivuxolimab. Receptors originate from an adult with an advanced solid tumor such as melanoma, head and neck, liver or kidney cancer.

The rearrangement links TRBV11-3 to TRBJ2-7, with unresolved D. The V end was cut by 5 bases, the J end by 6 bases, with 20 bases between. This CDR3 is 15 amino acids long. Per germline, CDR1 SGHNT and CDR2 YENEEA. The CDR3 here is CASSVYSTQLGEQYF. The CDR3 coding sequence is TGTGCCAGCAGCGTCTACAGTACCCAACTGGGCGAGCAGTACTTC.

The rearrangement links TRBV5-1 to TRBJ2-7; 7 positions match TRBD1. V trimming: 4 bases; J trimming: 5 bases; junction bases outside the gene matches: 12. This CDR3 has 15 amino acids. The germline gives CDR1 SGHRS, CDR2 YFSETQ. Here the CDR3 reads CASSETGVLRDEQYF. The DNA for the CDR3 is TGCGCCAGCAGCGAAACAGGGGTTCTGCGGGACGAGCAGTACTTC.

The CDR3 DNA reads as TGTGCCAGCAGCTTGACAGGGATAGGTCAGCCCCAGCATTTT. Translated: CASSLTGIGQPQHF. The chain joins TRBV7-9 to TRBJ1-5, with 7 bases matching TRBD1. The germline V gene has CDR1 SEHNR and CDR2 FQNEAQ (reference sequence). There are 14 residues in the CDR3. The J segment lost 6 bases and the V segment lost 3 bases, leaving 5 bases of the junction unmatched. Supplemented by reference TRBV7-9 and TRBJ1-5, the full variable domain reads DTGVSQNPRHKITKRGQNVTFRCDPISEHNRLYWYRQTLGQGPEFLTYFQNEAQLEKSRLLSDRFSAERPKGSFSTLEIQRTEQGDSAMYLCASSLTGIGQPQHFGDGTRLSIL.

V usage is TRBV30 and J usage is TRBJ1-4, with TRBD1 identical over 8 bases. CDR1 is GTSNPN, CDR2 SVGIG, per germline (reference sequence). V shed 5 bases, J shed 8 bases, and the junction held 10 bases outside the gene matches. The CDR3 sequence is 14 residues long. CDR3 residues: CAWGDDRGAEKLFF. The CDR3 DNA follows: TGTGCCTGGGGGGATGACAGGGGAGCAGAAAAACTGTTTTTT.

DNA for the CDR3: TGTGCCAGCAGCCTCAGGGGGCTAGGGGAGCAGTACGTC. It specifies CASSLRGLGEQYV. V gene TRBV5-6 combines with J gene TRBJ2-7, with TRBD1 identical over 8 bases. CDR3 length equals 13 residues. Germline CDR1 is SGHDT and CDR2 is YYEEEE. Unmatched junction bases numbered 7, after V lost 4 bases and J lost 7 bases.

The chain has TRBV28 and TRBJ2-5, with a possible D match to TRBD2 (7 bases). V was clipped by 5 bases and J by 5 bases, with 15 bases between them. Germline V gene data show CDR1 as MDHEN and CDR2 as SYDVKM. The CDR3 length is 14 residues. The CDR3 is CASSRRGARETQYF. CDR3 DNA: TGTGCCAGCAGTCGCCGGGGGGCGAGGGAGACCCAGTACTTC.

This clone appeared a single time. The chain links TRBV2 to TRBJ2-1; perhaps TRBD2 as D (5 bases). The V gene lost 2 bases and the J gene lost 9 bases, with 17 bases spanning the gap. This CDR3 is built from 15 residues. From germline, CDR1 is SNHLY and CDR2 FYNNEI. The DNA of the CDR3 is TGTGCCAGCAGTGAAAGGGAGATGGTTACGGGTGAGCAGTTCTTC. Translating gives CASSEREMVTGEQFF.

The chain uses TRBV5-6 and TRBJ2-3, with D hard to call. Per germline, CDR1 SGHDT and CDR2 YYEEEE. The CDR3 totals 13 residues. Trimming took off 6 bases at V and 3 bases at J, with 11 bases between the two ends. In nucleotides, the CDR3 is TGTGCCAGCACCTCGGTCTCAACAGATACGCAGTATTTT. Translating gives CASTSVSTDTQYF.

The CDR3 reads CASSLGIQETQYF. The CDR3 DNA follows: TGTGCCAGCAGCTTAGGTATCCAAGAGACCCAGTACTTC. The chain couples TRBV7-8 to TRBJ2-5; no firm D call. The CDR3 totals 13 residues. Trimming shortened V by 1 base and J by 1 base, and 4 bases separated the two germline ends. Germline CDR1 SGHVS, CDR2 FQNEAQ.

This clone was counted only a few times. J is TRBJ1-2 and V is TRBV11-2, with TRBD1 matching 9 bases. After removal of 5 bases from V and 7 bases from J, the junction contained 14 bases not matched to a gene. Germline V lookup: CDR1 SGHAT, CDR2 FQNNGV. This CDR3 contains 16 residues. Here the CDR3 reads CASSPNGGQGLRGYTF. In DNA form, the CDR3 reads TGTGCCAGCAGCCCGAACGGCGGACAGGGGCTTCGTGGCTACACCTTC.

This chain uses TRBV5-8 with TRBJ1-6; D gene ambiguous. The CDR3 has 16 residues. Trimming pared 0 bases from V and 2 bases from J, leaving 9 bases between. Germline-derived CDR1 and CDR2 are SGHTS and YDEGEE. CDR3 protein: CASSLAGSPYNSPLHF. DNA for the CDR3: TGTGCCAGCAGCTTGGCCGGGAGCCCCTATAATTCACCCCTCCACTTT.

The J gene is TRBJ1-5, the V gene TRBV7-9; 8 bases map to TRBD1. CDR3 size: 14 residues. V trimming: 5 bases; J trimming: 6 bases; junction bases outside the gene matches: 6. Germline loops: CDR1 SEHNR, CDR2 FQNEAQ (reference sequence). The CDR3 DNA reads as TGTGCCAGCAGCAACCAGGGGGCGGGTCAGCCCCAGCATTTT. It specifies CASSNQGAGQPQHF.

The chain employs TRBV7-8 and TRBJ2-2; D gene unclear. CDR3 size: 14 residues. Trimming removed 4 bases at V and 6 bases at J, with 12 bases between. Germline CDR1 is SGHVS and CDR2 is FQNEAQ. In DNA, the CDR3 is TGTGCCAGCAGCTCCACTGGTTGGGCCGGGGAGCTGTTTTTT. It is translated as CASSSTGWAGELFF. The full variable domain, completed using reference TRBV7-8 and TRBJ2-2, is GAGVSQSPRYKVAKRGQDVALRCDPISGHVSLFWYQQALGQGPEFLTYFQNEAQLDKSGLPSDRFFAERPEGSVSTLKIQRTQQEDSAVYLCASSSTGWAGELFFGEGSRLTVL.

This clone was counted a single time. The chain joins TRBV27 to TRBJ1-2; TRBD1 agrees at 7 bases. Germline V gene lookup returns CDR1 MNHEY and CDR2 SMNVEV (reference sequence). V was clipped by 3 bases and J by 2 bases; unmatched bases: 6. This CDR3 spans 15 amino acids. The CDR3 region has the DNA TGTGCCAGCAGTTTTAGGCCCAGGGGGAACTATGGCTACACCTTC. This encodes CASSFRPRGNYGYTF.